This T cell receptor (beta chain) was profiled in a study of cytomegalovirus exposure and HLA in healthy donors. The study, taken as a whole, reports: As confirmed in vitro, three CMV-associated chains were specific for CMV antigens. Researchers had no immune exposure information except CMV serostatus available.

To note about this clone: As yet, its antigen is unknown.

Use of 60 Vbeta and 13 Jbeta primers characterized the PCR. Profiling relied on immunoSEQ multiplex PCR, and the TCRdb table lists in-frame clones only, not all of them. The sample shows around 200,000 clones, 80% to 90% of them seen only once. What was sequenced was PBMCs. The source is a young woman in good health and CMV-seronegative.

This chain's CDR3 is CASSEVRSAKNIQYF. DNA for the CDR3: TGTGCCAGCAGTGAAGTGCGGTCCGCCAAAAACATTCAGTACTTC. The chain links TRBV2 to TRBJ2-4; D remains unclear. The CDR3 has 15 residues. Trimming took 1 base from V and 1 from J, leaving 8 bases between them. Germline V lookup: CDR1 SNHLY, CDR2 FYNNEI.